Sequencing of this T cell receptor beta chain was carried out in a study of T cells in Graves' hyperthyroidism and ophthalmopathy. Germline lookup yields CDR1 LGHNA and CDR2 YNFKEQ. CDR3 length: 13 residues. Trimming removed 0 bases at V and 7 bases at J, with 10 bases between. Regarding the study as a whole: Also found in blood were most expanded thyroid clonotypes above 0.001.

The TCR beta CDR3 regions underwent amplification using RNA transcripts as the source. Researchers ran a first-round RT-PCR on the TCR CDR3 using the HTBI primer set. MiXCR, run by TCRdb on the multiplex PCR reads, gives a single entry per CDR3 protein. The sample includes 490,000 or so distinct CDR3 sequences, about 22% of them seen just once. As to this clonotype: Its antigen is not known.

The clonotype was recovered from a woman in her sixties or seventies with Graves' ophthalmopathy. Material for sequencing was blood. This sequence joins TRBV4-2 and TRBJ2-7; weak D call: TRBD2 (5 bases). CDR3 sequence reads: CASSQERTGEQYF. CDR3 in DNA: TGTGCCAGCAGCCAAGAAAGGACGGGGGAGCAGTACTTC.